The source of this T cell receptor beta chain is a study of OX40 agonist ivuxolimab in advanced cancers. Germline CDR1 reads LNHDA; CDR2 reads SQIVND (reference sequence). Trimming removed 5 bases from V and 0 bases from J, with 15 bases in between. The CDR3 loop spans 16 amino acids. Clones were sequenced by immunoSEQ multiplex PCR, and TCRdb holds only the in-frame ones, with some missing. Among roughly 45,000 clones listed, roughly 81% were seen once. The sequence was collected from an adult with an advanced solid tumor such as melanoma, head and neck, liver or kidney cancer. The sample here was CD4+ or CD8+ T cells sorted from blood, taken in a trial of the OX40 agonist ivuxolimab. The chain recombines TRBV19 with TRBJ2-3, with TRBD1 as a possible D gene (6 bases). In DNA, the CDR3 is TGTGCCAGTAGTGTTGCAGGGGCCCTTAGCACAGATACGCAGTATTTT. It yields the protein CASSVAGALSTDTQYF.